One sample yielded the 22 T cell receptor beta chains listed below, sequenced in a study of vaccination and CD4 T cells after COVID-19. Researchers used the Oncomine TCR Beta short-read assay to sequence DNA from cultured CD4+ T cells. TCRdb reanalysed the PCR reads using MiXCR and keeps one entry per CDR3 protein. The sample consists of approximately 26,000 distinct CDR3 sequences, about 41% of them appearing once. No cognate antigen is known for these TCRs. The treatment: approximately 10-day PBMC culture with coronavirus spike peptide pools or control peptides (ViraFEST assay). The sample comprised CD4+ T cells from blood, cultured in vitro. Receptors originate from a human donor who had recovered from COVID-19.

This clonotype has just a few counts. The gene calls are TRBV6-1 and TRBJ2-5, with 9 bases fitting TRBD2. With V trimmed by 2 bases and J by 5 bases, 6 bases remained unmatched. The length of the CDR3 is 15 residues. CDR1 MNHNS and CDR2 SASEGT come from the germline V gene. The CDR3 protein is CASSEFAGGLETQYF. The DNA for the CDR3 is TGTGCCAGCAGTGAATTTGCGGGGGGGCTGGAGACCCAGTACTTC.

This clonotype showed up just a few times. This CDR3 is CASSLDRDRGTVGAFF. The CDR3 DNA follows: TGTGCCAGCAGTTTAGACCGGGACAGGGGGACAGTCGGAGCTTTCTTT. The rearrangement joins TRBV6-2 or TRBV6-3 to TRBJ1-1, with 11 bases fitting TRBD1. The V gene's germline CDR1 is MNHEY and CDR2 SVGEGT. The CDR3 is 16 amino acids. With V trimmed by 4 bases and J by 10 bases, 14 bases remained unmatched.

The rearrangement uses TRBV7-2 and TRBJ1-5; maybe TRBD1 (5 bases). The germline V and J ends were trimmed by 3 bases and 3 bases, with 9 bases remaining between them. In germline, CDR1 is SGHTA, CDR2 FQGNSA. This CDR3 comprises 14 residues. The CDR3 sequence is CASSLSGYNQPQHF. The CDR3 coding sequence is TGTGCCAGCAGCTTGTCAGGGTACAATCAGCCCCAGCATTTT.

V is TRBV7-2 and J is TRBJ2-7, with D maybe TRBD2 (5 bases). The CDR3 totals 12 residues. Trimming took 5 bases from V and 6 from J, leaving 11 bases between them. Looked up from germline, CDR1 is SGHTA and CDR2 is FQGNSA. CDR3 in amino acids: CASSVGKREQYF. The CDR3 DNA follows: TGTGCCAGCAGCGTCGGGAAGCGCGAGCAGTACTTC.

This clonotype has just a few counts. The chain uses TRBV6-5 and TRBJ2-5; D possibly corresponds to TRBD2 (7 bases). This CDR3 is built from 15 residues. Trimming removed 0 bases from V and 5 bases from J, with 13 bases in between. Germline V gives CDR1 MNHEY, CDR2 SVGAGI. CDR3 protein: CASSYSIGGQETQYF. CDR3 nucleotide sequence: TGTGCCAGCAGTTACTCAATCGGGGGGCAGGAGACCCAGTACTTC.

This clonotype was observed a handful of times. The chain combines TRBV6-5 with TRBJ2-5; D is ambiguous. The CDR3 totals 13 residues. Germline values: CDR1 MNHEY, CDR2 SVGAGI. Trimming pared 2 bases from V and 1 base from J, leaving 5 bases between. The DNA for the CDR3 is TGTGCCAGCAGTTACATTCCCCAAGAGACCCAGTACTTC. This encodes CASSYIPQETQYF.

This clonotype has a handful of counts. The J gene is TRBJ2-3, the V gene TRBV6-5; maybe TRBD1 (5 bases). Trimming removed 2 bases at V and 1 base at J, with 7 bases between. CDR1 is MNHEY and CDR2 is SVGAGI in the germline V gene. This CDR3 has 14 amino acids. The CDR3 spells CASSYQGGTDTQYF. The CDR3 region has the DNA TGTGCCAGCAGTTACCAGGGCGGCACAGATACGCAGTATTTT.

This sequence joins TRBV10-3 and TRBJ1-4; D is unclear. CDR3 length: 14 amino acids. V lost 3 bases and J lost 8, with 13 bases in between. Germline-derived CDR1 and CDR2 are ENHRY and SYGVKD. The CDR3 region has the DNA TGTGCCATCAGTGATCACACCGAATCCGAAAAACTGTTTTTT. It is translated as CAISDHTESEKLFF.

The chain combines TRBV18 with TRBJ2-3; D is tentatively TRBD1 or TRBD2 (7 bases each). CDR3 length: 15 residues. The ends were cut back, 0 bases at V and 8 bases at J, with 15 bases in the middle. The germline V gene has CDR1 KGHSH and CDR2 LQKENI. The CDR3 loop reads CASSPPRQGGGTQYF. CDR3 coding DNA: TGTGCCAGCTCACCACCGCGGCAGGGGGGGGGTACGCAGTATTTT.

The chain joins TRBV12-3 or TRBV12-4 to TRBJ1-5; 7 positions agree with TRBD1. Trimming at V came to 5 bases and at J to 2 bases, leaving 3 bases not matched to a gene. CDR3 length: 14 residues. The DNA of the CDR3 is TGTGCCAGCAGTCTCACAGGGGGCAATCAGCCCCAGCATTTT. Encoded protein: CASSLTGGNQPQHF.

This clonotype was recorded a few times. V gene TRBV6-5 combines with J gene TRBJ1-6, with 10 bases lining up with TRBD1. CDR3 length: 18 amino acids. CDR1 and CDR2 (germline): MNHEY, SVGAGI. V lost 2 bases and J lost 8; bases outside the gene matches: 12. CDR3 amino acids: CASSYRPGQGVSHSPLHF. CDR3 bases: TGTGCCAGCAGTTACCGCCCCGGACAGGGGGTCTCCCATTCACCCCTCCACTTT.

The chain uses TRBV20-1 and TRBJ2-3; 13 bases align to TRBD2. Looked up from germline, CDR1 is DFQATT and CDR2 is SNEGSKA (reference sequence). Trimming removed 1 base from V and 0 bases from J; junction bases left unmatched: 4. The CDR3 is made up of 17 amino acids. The CDR3: CSARAGTSGISTDTQYF. The CDR3 bases are TGCAGTGCTAGAGCCGGGACTAGCGGGATAAGCACAGATACGCAGTATTTT.

This clonotype was recorded a few times. This chain uses TRBV2 with TRBJ1-6; D uncertain. The CDR3 sequence is 14 residues long. Trimming removed 6 bases at V and 9 bases at J, with 15 bases between. The germline gives CDR1 SNHLY, CDR2 FYNNEI. The CDR3 region is CASSAESGGSPLHF. The CDR3 DNA reads as TGTGCCAGCAGCGCGGAATCTGGTGGTTCACCCCTCCACTTT. The whole variable domain, filled in from reference TRBV2 and TRBJ1-6, reads EPEVTQTPSHQVTQMGQEVILRCVPISNHLYFYWYRQILGQKVEFLVSFYNNEISEKSEIFDDQFSVERPDGSNFTLKIRSTKLEDSAMYFCASSAESGGSPLHFGNGTRLTVT.

The V and J genes are TRBV10-1 and TRBJ2-1; 10 nucleotides align to TRBD2. Trimming removed 0 bases from V and 10 bases from J; junction bases left unmatched: 6. Germline V gene lookup returns CDR1 WNHNN and CDR2 SYGVQD (reference sequence). The CDR3 consists of 15 residues. The CDR3 nucleotides are TGCGCCAGCAGTGAGTCGGCTAGCGGGGGCGGAGAGCAGTTCTTC. This sequence encodes CASSESASGGGEQFF.

The chain joins TRBV2 to TRBJ2-3; 7 nucleotides line up with TRBD1. Germline V gene sequence: CDR1 SNHLY, CDR2 FYNNEI. The CDR3 totals 15 residues. The junction had 9 bases not matched to a gene; V was cut back by 6 bases and J by 3 bases. The CDR3 nucleotides read TGTGCCAGCAGGGAGACAGGGTTATTGACAGATACGCAGTATTTT. Amino acids: CASRETGLLTDTQYF.

This chain links TRBV30 with TRBJ1-5, with D unresolved. Deletions cut 3 bases from V and 5 bases from J, with 14 bases between. Looked up from germline, CDR1 is GTSNPN and CDR2 is SVGIG (reference sequence). There are 14 residues in the CDR3. The CDR3 nucleotides are TGTGCCTGGAGCAAAGGGAACTCTTATCAGCCCCAGCATTTT. It is translated as CAWSKGNSYQPQHF.

The V call is TRBV11-2, the J call TRBJ1-2; D unresolved. The CDR3 runs 14 residues. With 0 bases removed from V and 4 bases from J, the gap between germline ends came to 9 bases. Germline CDR1 and CDR2: SGHAT and FQNNGV. CDR3 sequence (DNA): TGTGCCAGCAGCTTAGATCCGGAGGGCTATGGCTACACCTTC. Protein sequence: CASSLDPEGYGYTF.

In this sample, this clonotype turned up a few times. This chain joins TRBV19 and TRBJ2-3; D tentatively fits TRBD1 or TRBD2 (6 bases each). The CDR3 is made up of 14 amino acids. CDR1 and CDR2 from the germline V gene are LNHDA and SQIVND (reference sequence). V was trimmed by 7 bases and J by 2 bases, leaving 13 bases between them. The DNA of the CDR3 is TGTGCCAGTACAGACGGGGGCAACACAGATACGCAGTATTTT. This sequence encodes CASTDGGNTDTQYF.

The rearrangement joins TRBV6-1 to TRBJ2-7, with 11 bases matching TRBD1. The junction had 8 bases not matched to a gene; V was cut back by 6 bases and J by 1 base. This CDR3 spans 16 amino acids. CDR1 is MNHNS and CDR2 is SASEGT in the germline V gene. CDR3 coding DNA: TGTGCCAGCAGGTTCTTAGGACAGGGGGCATCCTACGAGCAGTACTTC. Amino acids: CASRFLGQGASYEQYF.

This clonotype has just a few counts. The gene calls are TRBV20-1 and TRBJ2-3, with 10 bases aligning to TRBD1. Trimming cost V 2 bases and J 5 bases; bases outside gene matches: 4. Looked up from germline, CDR1 is DFQATT and CDR2 is SNEGSKA (reference sequence). There are 14 residues in the CDR3. The DNA of the CDR3 is TGCAGTGCTAGAAGGGACAGGGGTGGAGATACGCAGTATTTT. Its protein is CSARRDRGGDTQYF.

With regard to this clonotype: The conserved phenylalanine or tryptophan is not found at the CDR3 terminus, so this likely reflects a read error. The gene calls are TRBV6-5 and TRBJ1-5, with 8 bases fitting TRBD1. Germline V CDR1 and CDR2: MNHEY, SVGAGI. CDR3 size: 15 residues. With V trimmed by 4 bases and J by 9 bases, 11 bases remained unmatched. The CDR3 nucleotides are TGTGCCAGCAGTTTTACCTTCTCAGGGGGCCGGCCCCAGCATTCT. As protein: CASSFTFSGGRPQHS.

This chain joins TRBV7-2 and TRBJ1-2; weak D call: TRBD1 (5 bases). This CDR3 comprises 15 residues. CDR1 and CDR2 from the germline V gene are SGHTA and FQGNSA. V lost 5 bases, J lost 7 bases, and 20 bases lay in between. The CDR3 sequence: CASSGYISGRAGYTF. Written as DNA, the CDR3 is TGTGCCAGCAGCGGATACATATCGGGGCGTGCTGGCTACACCTTC. The variable domain in full, with the rest retrieved from reference TRBV7-2 and TRBJ1-2, is GAGVSQSPSNKVTEKGKDVELRCDPISGHTALYWYRQSLGQGLEFLIYFQGNSAPDKSGLPSDRFSAERTGGSVSTLTIQRTQQEDSAVYLCASSGYISGRAGYTFGSGTRLTVV.